This TCR beta chain was profiled in a study of T cells in Graves' hyperthyroidism and ophthalmopathy. Germline lookup yields CDR1 ENHRY and CDR2 SYGVKD. The CDR3 extends over 16 amino acids. The germline V and J ends were trimmed by 3 bases and 4 bases, with 15 bases remaining between them. This clonotype was recorded many times. TCR beta CDR3 regions were amplified from RNA. HTBI primers were used for first-round RT-PCR of the TCR CDR3. TCRdb analysed the multiplex PCR reads with MiXCR anew, one entry per CDR3 protein. The table includes about 480,000 distinct CDR3 sequences, 14% detected once. The V gene is TRBV10-3, the J gene TRBJ1-4, with D perhaps matching TRBD1 (6 bases). Sequenced sample: blood. The TCR sequence derives from a woman aged 18-29 years with Graves' hyperthyroidism. CDR3 residues: CAISDSKTGNNEKLFF. In nucleotides, the CDR3 is TGTGCCATCAGTGACTCAAAAACAGGGAATAATGAAAAACTGTTTTTT.